The TCR beta chain under discussion was sequenced for a study of T cell changes during pregnancy in multiple sclerosis. The CDR3 length is 21 residues. CDR1 and CDR2 (germline): LNHNV, YYDKDF (reference sequence). Losses at the gene ends were 0 bases for V and 1 base for J; bases not matched to a gene: 15. Assay: immunoSEQ multiplex PCR; the TCRdb copy retains only in-frame clones and omits some. The sample lists more than 80,000 clones; roughly 95% were seen once. J is TRBJ2-2 and V is TRBV15; 9 nucleotides align to TRBD1. This material consisted of peripheral blood, taken in the second trimester of pregnancy. The clonotype was recovered from a female donor with multiple sclerosis, enrolled in a pregnancy study. The CDR3 bases are TGTGCCACCAGCAGAGAATACCGAGATCTCGGGACAGGGAAGAACACCGGGGAGCTGTTTTTT. It yields the protein CATSREYRDLGTGKNTGELFF.